Presented here are 26 T cell receptor beta chains from one specimen sequenced in a study of cytomegalovirus exposure and HLA in healthy donors. Vbeta (60) and Jbeta (13) primers were used in the PCR. The repertoire was sequenced with immunoSEQ multiplex PCR; TCRdb's copy has only in-frame clones and lacks some. The sample includes roughly 180,000 clones, roughly 83% of them seen just once. The material sequenced was PBMCs. Receptors were obtained from a man younger than 45 in good health and CMV-seronegative.

This sequence joins TRBV19 and TRBJ2-5, with 7 bases matching TRBD1. Trimming at V came to 3 bases and at J to 4 bases, leaving 5 bases not matched to a gene. The CDR3 runs to 14 residues. Germline V gene sequence: CDR1 LNHDA, CDR2 SQIVND (reference sequence). CDR3 nucleotides: TGTGCCAGTAGTATGGGACAGCTGACAGAGACCCAGTACTTC. Protein product: CASSMGQLTETQYF. The full variable domain, rest sourced from reference TRBV19 and TRBJ2-5, is DGGITQSPKYLFRKEGQNVTLSCEQNLNHDAMYWYRQDPGQGLRLIYYSQIVNDFQKGDIAEGYSVSREKKESFPLTVTSAQKNPTAFYLCASSMGQLTETQYFGPGTRLLVL.

The rearrangement uses TRBV25-1 and TRBJ1-5; weak D call: TRBD1 (6 bases). The V and J ends lost 5 bases and 5 bases respectively, with 10 bases between them. This CDR3 spans 13 amino acids. Looked up from germline, CDR1 is MGHDK and CDR2 is SYGVNS. As DNA, the CDR3 is TGTGCCAGCAGTAAGGGGGATTATCAGCCCCAGCATTTT. This encodes CASSKGDYQPQHF.

The CDR3 sequence is CASSLASGSGNEQFF. CDR3 sequence (DNA): TGTGCCAGCAGTCTGGCTAGCGGGTCGGGCAATGAGCAGTTCTTC. The chain links TRBV27 to TRBJ2-1; TRBD2 aligns across 8 bases. Germline V CDR1 and CDR2: MNHEY, SMNVEV (reference sequence). The CDR3 runs 15 residues. The J segment lost 6 bases and the V segment lost 5 bases, leaving 9 bases of the junction unmatched.

This rearrangement joins TRBV30 to TRBJ1-5; D may be TRBD1 (6 bases). CDR3 length: 13 residues. Germline V gives CDR1 GTSNPN, CDR2 SVGIG (reference sequence). The ends were cut back, 5 bases at V and 3 bases at J, with 11 bases in the middle. As DNA, the CDR3 is TGTGCCTGGGCCGACAGGAACAATCAGCCCCAGCATTTT. It specifies CAWADRNNQPQHF.

V is TRBV7-6 and J is TRBJ2-2, with 7 bases aligning to TRBD2. CDR3 length: 14 residues. The ends lost 6 bases at V and 3 bases at J; junction bases unmatched: 4. Germline values: CDR1 SGHVS, CDR2 FNYEAQ. The CDR3 DNA reads as TGTGCCAGCAGACAAGGACTAGACACCGGGGAGCTGTTTTTT. It specifies CASRQGLDTGELFF.

The J gene is TRBJ2-3, the V gene TRBV5-1; 9 bases match TRBD1. This CDR3 contains 16 residues. Germline CDR1 and CDR2: SGHRS and YFSETQ. V lost 7 bases, J lost 0 bases, and 9 bases stayed unmatched. The CDR3 DNA sequence: TGCGCCAGCCGGGGACAGGGAGGCACTAGCACAGATACGCAGTATTTT. As protein: CASRGQGGTSTDTQYF.

In this sample, this clone turned up once. The chain uses TRBV27 and TRBJ1-5; 8 bases line up with TRBD1. V shed 3 bases, J shed 4 bases, and the junction held 5 bases outside the gene matches. This CDR3 has 15 amino acids. The germline V gene encodes CDR1 MNHEY and CDR2 SMNVEV (reference sequence). The CDR3 nucleotides read TGTGCCAGCAGTTTCTCGGACAGGGCTAATCAGCCCCAGCATTTT. It codes for CASSFSDRANQPQHF.

The chain links TRBV7-9 to TRBJ1-6, with TRBD1 as a possible D gene (5 bases). V was pared by 3 bases and J by 9 bases, with 15 bases between. The germline CDR1 and CDR2 sequences are SEHNR and FQNEAQ (reference sequence). The CDR3 loop spans 15 amino acids. DNA of the CDR3: TGTGCCAGCAGCTTGAGTGGGGACTACACTTCACCCCTCCACTTT. Translation gives CASSLSGDYTSPLHF.

In this sample, this clone turned up a few times. The chain couples TRBV11-2 to TRBJ1-5; D remains unclear. Trimming cost V 2 bases and J 2 bases, with 10 bases left between them. Germline V gene lookup returns CDR1 SGHAT and CDR2 FQNNGV. CDR3 length: 15 amino acids. The CDR3 nucleotides read TGTGCCAGCAGCTTATACGGTGGTCGCAATCAGCCCCAGCATTTT. As protein: CASSLYGGRNQPQHF.

This chain joins TRBV6-4 and TRBJ1-6; no firm D call. CDR3 length: 15 residues. Germline V gene sequence: CDR1 MRHNA, CDR2 SNTAGT. The V and J ends lost 6 bases and 3 bases respectively, with 12 bases between them. CDR3 DNA: TGTGCCAGCAGGCCTGTGGCCCTCTATAATTCACCCCTCCACTTT. This translates into CASRPVALYNSPLHF.

This clone came up a few times. The chain combines TRBV6-1 with TRBJ1-4; D possibly corresponds to TRBD1 (5 bases). V was trimmed by 6 bases and J by 10 bases, leaving 15 bases between them. This CDR3 contains 13 residues. Germline V gene lookup returns CDR1 MNHNS and CDR2 SASEGT. CDR3 sequence reads: CASRRVTGAKLFF. In DNA form, the CDR3 reads TGTGCCAGCAGGCGCGTAACAGGAGCAAAACTGTTTTTT.

The chain joins TRBV27 to TRBJ2-1; unclear D gene. The CDR3 spans 16 residues. V lost 0 bases, J lost 7 bases, and 16 bases lay in between. Looked up from germline, CDR1 is MNHEY and CDR2 is SMNVEV (reference sequence). As DNA, the CDR3 is TGTGCCAGCAGTTTATCGCGGCGCCATCCTCTAAATGAGCAGTTCTTC. Translated: CASSLSRRHPLNEQFF.

This clone was seen a single time. This chain links TRBV7-9 with TRBJ2-1; 7 bases fit TRBD2. Trimming cost V 5 bases and J 5 bases; bases outside gene matches: 6. The CDR3 extends over 14 amino acids. Germline assignment: CDR1 SEHNR and CDR2 FQNEAQ (reference sequence). The CDR3 spells CASSPAGFDNEQFF. The CDR3 nucleotides read TGTGCCAGCAGCCCAGCGGGGTTCGACAATGAGCAGTTCTTC.

The count of this clone is one. This chain joins TRBV6-1 and TRBJ2-2; 7 bases align to TRBD1. CDR1 is MNHNS and CDR2 is SASEGT in the germline V gene. The CDR3 length is 15 residues. The ends lost 6 bases at V and 3 bases at J; junction bases unmatched: 7. The CDR3 region is CASRPIGGDTGELFF. CDR3 bases: TGTGCCAGCAGACCAATAGGGGGCGACACCGGGGAGCTGTTTTTT.

V gene TRBV28 combines with J gene TRBJ2-7; tentatively, D is TRBD2 (7 bases). Germline CDR1 is MDHEN and CDR2 is SYDVKM. CDR3 size: 14 residues. V was trimmed by 3 bases and J by 3 bases, leaving 12 bases between them. The CDR3 bases are TGTGCCAGCAGTTTCCAGGGAGGGGGCTACGAGCAGTACTTC. Its protein is CASSFQGGGYEQYF.

Concerning this clone itself: One end of the junction is discordant with germline, which a read error may explain. This sequence joins TRBV7-9 and TRBJ1-2; D remains ambiguous. This CDR3 is 16 amino acids long. Looked up from germline, CDR1 is SEHNR and CDR2 is FQNEAQ (reference sequence). In DNA form, the CDR3 reads TGTTCCAGCAGCTTAGAGGCGCCAGGCGTGAACTATGGCTACACCTTC. Its protein is CSSSLEAPGVNYGYTF.

The CDR3 DNA follows: TGTGCCAGCAGTAAGGACAGGGGGCTCGACTATGGCTACACCTTC. Amino acid sequence: CASSKDRGLDYGYTF. V is TRBV2 and J is TRBJ1-2; 11 nucleotides align to TRBD1. V dropped 5 bases and J dropped 3; count of bases not matched to a gene: 5. CDR1 and CDR2 (germline): SNHLY, FYNNEI. The length of the CDR3 is 15 residues.

The V call is TRBV5-1, the J call TRBJ2-1; 7 nucleotides align to TRBD2. Trimming took 3 bases from V and 5 from J; bases not matched to a gene: 5. CDR1 is SGHRS, CDR2 YFSETQ, per germline. This CDR3 has 14 amino acids. For the CDR3, the DNA is TGCGCCAGCAGCTCTGCGGGAGCCCACAATGAGCAGTTCTTC. Encoded protein: CASSSAGAHNEQFF.

The chain joins TRBV5-4 to TRBJ1-1; 10 bases are a match to TRBD1. Germline loops: CDR1 SGHNT, CDR2 YYREEE (reference sequence). CDR3 length: 15 amino acids. Germline trimming cut 4 bases from V and 1 base from J; bases unmatched to any gene: 4. CDR3 DNA sequence: TGTGCCAGCAGCCACAGGGACAGGGGGAACACTGAAGCTTTCTTT. Protein sequence: CASSHRDRGNTEAFF. Looking up the rest from reference TRBV5-4 and TRBJ1-1 gives the full variable domain: ETGVTQSPTHLIKTRGQQVTLRCSSQSGHNTVSWYQQALGQGPQFIFQYYREEENGRGNFPPRFSGLQFPNYSSELNVNALELDDSALYLCASSHRDRGNTEAFFGQGTRLTVV.

The chain is built from TRBV2 and TRBJ2-5, with 8 bases lining up with TRBD1. CDR3 length: 14 amino acids. Trimming took 6 bases from V and 3 from J; bases not matched to a gene: 6. From germline, CDR1 is SNHLY and CDR2 FYNNEI. CDR3 bases: TGTGCCAGCAGCGGTGGACAGGGAAAAGAGACCCAGTACTTC. This codes for CASSGGQGKETQYF.

The V call is TRBV7-3, the J call TRBJ2-1, with 8 bases identical to TRBD2. Germline-derived CDR1 and CDR2 are SGHTA and FQGTGA. The CDR3 runs 15 residues. The V segment lost 2 bases and the J segment 10 bases; nucleotides outside the gene matches: 10. CDR3 sequence: CASSLGSGMGGEQFF. The CDR3 bases are TGTGCCAGCAGCTTAGGTAGCGGGATGGGTGGGGAGCAGTTCTTC.

This clone was found once. For the CDR3, the DNA is TGTGCCAGCAGCTCGTACGGGGAAGAGGGCTCTGGAAACACCATATATTTT. This encodes CASSSYGEEGSGNTIYF. The rearrangement links TRBV7-9 to TRBJ1-3; D is unresolved. Trimming pared 4 bases from V and 0 bases from J, leaving 16 bases between. Germline V gives CDR1 SEHNR, CDR2 FQNEAQ (reference sequence). The length of the CDR3 is 17 residues. The full variable domain, with the rest looked up from reference TRBV7-9 and TRBJ1-3, is DTGVSQNPRHKITKRGQNVTFRCDPISEHNRLYWYRQTLGQGPEFLTYFQNEAQLEKSRLLSDRFSAERPKGSFSTLEIQRTEQGDSAMYLCASSSYGEEGSGNTIYFGEGSWLTVV.

The chain couples TRBV5-4 to TRBJ2-7; tentative D call: TRBD2 (5 bases). The V gene's germline CDR1 is SGHNT and CDR2 YYREEE (reference sequence). CDR3 length: 14 amino acids. Trimming took 0 bases from V and 5 from J, leaving 12 bases between them. DNA for the CDR3: TGTGCCAGCAGCTTGGTAGAGGGTCGGGACGAGCAGTACTTC. This gives the protein CASSLVEGRDEQYF.

The sample holds a few counts of this clone. The chain uses TRBV6-1 and TRBJ1-1; D is unresolved. The germline gives CDR1 MNHNS, CDR2 SASEGT. Trimming removed 2 bases at V and 0 bases at J, with 10 bases between. The CDR3 has 15 amino acids. The CDR3 coding sequence is TGTGCCAGCAGTGAAAGATTAGCTTTGAACACTGAAGCTTTCTTT. Protein product: CASSERLALNTEAFF.

The chain links TRBV23-1 to TRBJ1-4, with 10 bases lining up with TRBD1. Being an ORF, TRBV23-1 has a function that is uncertain. V lost 8 bases, J lost 7 bases, and 10 bases stayed unmatched. The CDR3 contains 15 residues. The CDR3 is CASFVGTGEFEKLFF. CDR3 nucleotide sequence: TGCGCCAGCTTTGTAGGGACAGGGGAATTTGAAAAACTGTTTTTT.

A few counts support this clone. V is TRBV6-1 and J is TRBJ2-7; the match to TRBD2 covers 11 bases. V was pared by 2 bases and J by 9 bases, with 15 bases of the junction left unmatched. The V gene's germline CDR1 is MNHNS and CDR2 SASEGT. The CDR3 length is 17 residues. The CDR3 reads CASSETELAGATGGQYF. The DNA of the CDR3 is TGTGCCAGCAGTGAAACCGAACTAGCGGGGGCGACGGGTGGGCAGTACTTC.